This T cell receptor (beta chain) was captured in a study of CD8 T cells in Susac syndrome. Study outcomes and limitations: The authors acknowledged that their TCR sequencing and HLA analysis involved a relatively small number of individuals.

The V gene's germline CDR1 is SGHAT and CDR2 FQNNGV. With V trimmed by 8 bases and J by 8 bases, 10 bases remained unmatched. The CDR3 has 15 amino acids. Healthy donors, matched for age and sex, constituted the control group. Purification of the CD8+ and CD4+ T cells relied on negative isolation, and TEMRA cells underwent FACS enrichment. In the case of this clonotype: The target antigen is unknown.

The RNA, roughly 0.45 to 1 ug, was put through reverse transcription using random hexamers. Multiplex immunoSEQ PCR targeted 54 Vbeta and 13 Jbeta TCR beta segments. A single record per CDR3 protein comes from TCRdb applying MiXCR to the immunoSEQ multiplex PCR reads. This table has about 200,000 distinct CDR3 sequences, around 95% appearing once. The rearrangement links TRBV11-2 to TRBJ1-4; 11 bases align to TRBD1. The origin of this receptor is a human donor in good health. The sequenced sample was CD4+ T cells from PBMCs. The CDR3, as DNA: TGTGCCAGCTCCAGGGGACAGGGGGAGTACGAAAAACTGTTTTTT. Protein: CASSRGQGEYEKLFF.